This TCR beta chain originates from a study of blood T cell repertoires in COVID-19 (dated by TCRdb to the early 2020s). At the level of the whole study: Samples covering the acute and convalescent phases of COVID-19 were provided by collaborators in the United States, Italy and Spain. The repertoires were released in a freely available public database intended as a resource for research on the immune response to SARS-CoV-2. The dataset comprised deeply sampled blood TCRbeta repertoires from subjects exposed to, actively infected with, or recovered from COVID-19. The samples were drawn from two sources: the first 160 participants of the ongoing ImmuneRACE study, and approximately 1,300 subjects contributed by 6 global collaborators. The prospective study material was composed of cDNA or gDNA derived from T cells, B-cell-depleted T cells, or PBMCs. Where available, HLA class I and class II types were obtained from metadata supplied by the sample provider rather than from assay-based typing. The sample metadata nearly always contained a de-identified subject ID, COVID-19 status, age in years and sex.

Participants in the prospective study were enrolled through a virtual design, were aged roughly 18 to 100 years, and lived in 24 United States geographic areas. To assign participants to cohorts, the prospective study relied on clinical history that participants themselves reported in a screening survey and a study questionnaire. Recovered participants in ImmuneRACE Cohort 3 were defined by two consecutive negative NP/OP PCR tests, clearance by a healthcare professional, or resolution of symptoms. In the prospective study, whole blood, serum and a nasopharyngeal or oropharyngeal swab were collected from each participant by mobile phlebotomists. Additional blood draws and questionnaires over an approximately 2-month period could optionally be provided by prospective study participants. Blood samples from the prospective study were shipped frozen or at room temperature prior to DNA extraction. The immunoSEQ Assay, a bias-controlled multiplex PCR, was used to amplify TCRbeta CDR3 regions from genomic DNA. On the study's bioinformatics: The number of nucleated cells in each sample was estimated by amplification of reference gene primers within the assay. To quantify the absolute abundance of each unique TCRbeta CDR3 rearrangement, sequence reads were collapsed and filtered. Productive Simpson clonality was computed per sample as the square root of Simpson's diversity index over productive rearrangements. The table comes from immuneACCESS by way of TCRdb, which keeps in-frame sequences with V and J called. Part of the clones is missing from these tables; in studies checked, under half for an unresolved V gene and the rest for unknown reasons. Clonal size and the V and J genes are those of that table, whereas D and trimming came from the DNA. The sample table holds 150,000 to 200,000 clones, of which approximately 87% were seen once. Of the sample, approximately 7% is held by the ten largest clones.

In the germline V gene, CDR1 corresponds to SGHRS and CDR2 to YFSETQ. The cysteine opens and the phenylalanine closes a CDR3 of 15 amino acids. Solely the CDR3 DNA is kept, with 45 bases framed from the first base. Trimming removed 0 bases from V and 0 bases from J, leaving 7 bases between the germline ends. Study-wide findings and limitations: The quantity of clinical and demographic metadata differed by source and by participant and was supplied without curation.

A note on this clone: It lacks a known antigen. There are no base qualities to consult, and no much larger clone falls within one base.

This receptor was obtained from a woman between 45 and 60 years old who had recovered from COVID-19. The chain uses TRBV5-1 and TRBJ1-3, with no confident D gene call. Sequenced: PBMCs or T cells enriched from blood (not recorded which). The DNA reads as follows: TGCGCCAGCAGCTTGGGGCCCAGCTCTGGAAACACCATATATTTT. It is translated as CASSLGPSSGNTIYF.